This entry lists 7 T cell receptor beta chains sequenced from one sample in a study of shared clonotypes between healthy human individuals. Profiling relied on immunoSEQ multiplex PCR, and the TCRdb table lists in-frame clones only, not all of them. This sample carries around 1.6 million clones, around 98% of them seen once, and the ten largest clones take 0.4% to 0.55%. The sequencing input was naive CD4+ T cells sorted from blood. The subset here: CD45RA+ positively selected. These receptors came from a man aged 30 to 45 in good health.

The V call is TRBV5-1, the J call TRBJ2-3, with unresolved D. V was pared by 1 base and J by 5 bases, with 14 bases between. Germline CDR1 SGHRS, CDR2 YFSETQ. The CDR3 sequence is 15 residues long. CDR3 DNA sequence: TGCGCCAGCAGCTTGAGAGGTACCACGGGAGATACGCAGTATTTT. Its translation is CASSLRGTTGDTQYF.

CDR3 nucleotides: TGTGCCAGCAGTTTTATAGGGGAGCAGTACTTC. This gives the protein CASSFIGEQYF. This chain joins TRBV28 and TRBJ2-7; D is undetermined. This CDR3 is 11 amino acids long. In germline, CDR1 is MDHEN, CDR2 SYDVKM. V gave up 3 bases and J gave up 7 bases, with 7 bases separating them.

V usage is TRBV7-9 and J usage is TRBJ2-5, with 8 bases matching TRBD2. Germline V gene sequence: CDR1 SEHNR, CDR2 FQNEAQ (reference sequence). Trimming cost V 5 bases and J 4 bases; bases outside gene matches: 15. This CDR3 region has 17 residues. CDR3 residues: CASSPRKGLGPRETQYF. The CDR3 DNA reads TGTGCCAGCAGCCCCCGTAAGGGACTAGGGCCTAGAGAGACCCAGTACTTC.

The chain couples TRBV29-1 to TRBJ2-4; D tentatively fits TRBD1 or TRBD2 (5 bases each). This CDR3 is 13 amino acids long. The V end was cut by 5 bases, the J end by 6 bases, with 14 bases between. The germline V gene has CDR1 SQVTM and CDR2 ANQGSEA. The CDR3, as DNA: TGCAGCGTTTCCGGGGACGTTGGAAACATTCAGTACTTC. This sequence encodes CSVSGDVGNIQYF.

The V and J genes are TRBV5-4 and TRBJ2-1; 7 bases fit TRBD1. Trimming took 4 bases from V and 0 from J; bases not matched to a gene: 7. Germline-derived CDR1 and CDR2 are SGHNT and YYREEE (reference sequence). There are 16 residues in the CDR3. The CDR3 region is CASSLGQWSSYNEQFF. CDR3 coding DNA: TGTGCCAGCAGCCTGGGACAGTGGAGCTCCTACAATGAGCAGTTCTTC.

The chain couples TRBV4-3 to TRBJ1-1; 9 nucleotides align to TRBD1. V lost 0 bases, J lost 7 bases, and 9 bases stayed unmatched. The germline CDR1 and CDR2 sequences are LGHNA and YSLEER. The CDR3 has 16 residues. CDR3 sequence: CASSQEVRTGGYEAFF. The CDR3 DNA is TGCGCCAGCAGCCAAGAGGTGCGAACAGGGGGCTATGAAGCTTTCTTT.

The rearrangement uses TRBV9 and TRBJ2-1; D remains unclear. The CDR3 is made up of 16 amino acids. Germline V lookup: CDR1 SGDLS, CDR2 YYNGEE. Trimming left V 0 bases short and J 1 base short, with 11 bases between. CDR3 DNA sequence: TGTGCCAGCAGCGTAGGGGTCCCCTCATCCTACAATGAGCAGTTCTTC. As protein: CASSVGVPSSYNEQFF.